What follows describes a single TCR beta chain. Its antigen remains unknown. The data were obtained in a study of OX40 agonist ivuxolimab in advanced cancers. For the study at large: Patients achieving partial responses numbered three: one hepatocellular carcinoma case and two cutaneous melanoma cases. The study, taken as a whole, reports: At 0.1 to 3.0 mg/kg and by week 6, clonal expansion occurred in CD4+ and CD8+ blood T cells.

The CDR3 extends over 15 amino acids. Germline CDR1 reads MNHEY; CDR2 reads SMNVEV (reference sequence). V shed 3 bases and J shed 3 bases, with 14 bases lying between them. People who had autoimmune disease history or systemic immunosuppression were excluded. TCRdb keeps only in-frame clones here, not all; method: immunoSEQ multiplex PCR. The sample has 70,000 to 85,000 clones; around four fifths are singletons. Sequenced material: CD4+ or CD8+ T cells sorted from blood, taken in a trial of the OX40 agonist ivuxolimab. This sequence originates from an adult with an advanced solid tumor such as melanoma, head and neck, liver or kidney cancer. J is TRBJ1-1 and V is TRBV27, with D possibly TRBD1 on 5 matching bases. CDR3 bases: TGTGCCAGCAGTTTCAGGGAGAGGGCGGACACTGAAGCTTTCTTT. Encoded protein: CASSFRERADTEAFF.